The rows below give T cell receptor beta chains drawn from one sample of a study of cytomegalovirus exposure and HLA in healthy donors. Profiled with immunoSEQ multiplex PCR; TCRdb holds only in-frame clones, not every one. The sample carries over 95,000 clones, roughly three quarters recorded once. Sample: PBMCs. These receptors all come from a female donor in good health and CMV-seronegative. The CDR3 runs from the conserved cysteine through the conserved F or W. A D gene is named only where the DNA matches it firmly. Not every row has a clone size; where given, it reads once, few, many or a size class.

v_call	j_call	clone_size	d_call	cdr3_aa	cdr3_nt
TRBV28	TRBJ1-3	.	.	CASSSLPGAGNTIYF	TGTGCCAGCAGTTCCCTCCCAGGGGCCGGAAACACCATATATTTT
TRBV11-2	TRBJ1-3	.	.	CASSPRGGSGNTIYF	TGTGCCAGCAGCCCTCGGGGTGGGTCTGGAAACACCATATATTTT
TRBV7-2	TRBJ2-5	.	TRBD1	CASSLVQGAYETQYF	TGTGCCAGCAGCTTAGTACAGGGGGCTTATGAGACCCAGTACTTC
TRBV4-1	TRBJ2-7	few	.	CASSQAENPRGAYSYEQYF	TGCGCCAGCAGCCAAGCTGAAAATCCAAGGGGCGCCTATTCCTACGAGCAGTACTTC
TRBV15	TRBJ1-3	.	TRBD1	CATSRSGTATSGNTIYF	TGTGCCACCAGCAGATCCGGGACAGCGACCTCTGGAAACACCATATATTTT
TRBV6-5	TRBJ2-1	.	.	CASSSLNEQFF	TGTGCCAGCAGTTCCTTGAATGAGCAGTTCTTC
TRBV29-1	TRBJ2-5	.	TRBD1	CSVRDRGPQETQYF	TGCAGCGTGAGAGACAGGGGGCCCCAAGAGACCCAGTACTTC
TRBV27	TRBJ2-7	.	TRBD1	CASSLLGQGAYEQYF	TGTGCCAGCAGTTTATTGGGACAGGGGGCCTACGAGCAGTACTTC
TRBV30	TRBJ2-7	.	.	CASAQGGPYEQYF	TGTGCCTCGGCGCAGGGGGGTCCCTACGAGCAGTACTTC
TRBV7-3	TRBJ2-7	.	TRBD2	CASSLMSGGAYEQYF	TGTGCCAGCAGCTTAATGAGCGGGGGGGCCTACGAGCAGTACTTC
TRBV9	TRBJ2-7	.	TRBD2	CASSADPGTSGSYEQYF	TGTGCCAGCAGCGCGGATCCCGGGACTAGCGGCTCCTACGAGCAGTACTTC
TRBV5-1	TRBJ2-2	.	.	CASSPDGRSGELFF	TGCGCCAGCAGCCCGGATGGGAGGTCCGGGGAGCTGTTTTTT
TRBV4-1	TRBJ1-5	.	.	CASSQAGNQPQHF	TGCGCCAGCAGCCAGGCAGGCAATCAGCCCCAGCATTTT
TRBV6-1	TRBJ2-3	.	TRBD2	CASSEGGSTDTQYF	TGTGCCAGCAGTGAGGGGGGGAGCACAGATACGCAGTATTTT
TRBV5-8	TRBJ1-2	.	.	CASSLAGVDGYTF	TGTGCCAGCAGCTTGGCAGGGGTTGATGGCTACACCTTC
TRBV7-3	TRBJ2-1	few	.	CASSIRQAPPNEQFF	TGTGCCAGCAGCATAAGACAGGCCCCTCCCAATGAGCAGTTCTTC
TRBV7-3	TRBJ1-1	.	TRBD1	CASSSPRTGNTEAFF	TGTGCCAGCAGCTCCCCCAGGACAGGGAACACTGAAGCTTTCTTT
TRBV9	TRBJ2-7	.	TRBD2	CASSAGLAGEEQYF	TGTGCCAGCAGCGCGGGACTAGCGGGGGAAGAGCAGTACTTC
TRBV6-1	TRBJ1-1	few	TRBD1	CASSDSGKTGGTEAFF	TGTGCCAGCAGTGATTCTGGCAAAACAGGGGGCACTGAAGCTTTCTTT
TRBV18	TRBJ1-2	.	.	CASSNQGNGGYTF	TGTGCCAGCTCAAACCAGGGGAATGGCGGCTACACCTTC
TRBV25-1	TRBJ2-3	.	TRBD2	CASRRGAGGRADTQYF	TGTGCCAGCAGGAGGGGGGCGGGGGGAAGGGCAGATACGCAGTATTTT
TRBV28	TRBJ2-7	few	TRBD1	CASGQGAREQYF	TGTGCCAGTGGACAGGGGGCGCGAGAGCAGTACTTC
TRBV4-2	TRBJ2-5	few	TRBD2	CASSQDVGGAQGETQYF	TGTGCCAGCAGCCAAGACGTCGGGGGGGCCCAGGGCGAGACCCAGTACTTC
TRBV27	TRBJ2-2	.	.	CASHGYRTGELFF	TGTGCCAGCCACGGTTATCGCACCGGGGAGCTGTTTTTT
TRBV23-1	TRBJ2-5	.	.	CASKLGVFGGTQYF	TGCGCCAGCAAACTCGGGGTTTTCGGTGGGACCCAGTACTTC
TRBV28	TRBJ1-5	.	.	CASTWEGDHQPQHF	TGTGCCAGCACCTGGGAGGGGGATCATCAGCCCCAGCATTTT
TRBV14	TRBJ2-1	few	TRBD2	CASSRTSGGVYNEQFF	TGTGCCAGCAGCCGGACTAGCGGGGGGGTCTACAATGAGCAGTTCTTC
TRBV2	TRBJ2-3	.	TRBD1	CASSGAEGTAGTQYF	TGTGCCAGCAGTGGGGCCGAAGGGACAGCCGGTACGCAGTATTTT
TRBV19	TRBJ1-2	.	.	CASSISGVSSYGYTF	TGTGCCAGTAGTATTTCCGGGGTTTCGTCCTATGGCTACACCTTC
TRBV2	TRBJ2-4	.	TRBD1	CAGRTGTKNIQYF	TGTGCCGGCAGGACAGGGACCAAAAACATTCAGTACTTC
TRBV27	TRBJ1-1	.	.	CASSLAGTEAFF	TGTGCCAGCAGTTTAGCTGGGACAGAAGCTTTCTTT
TRBV5-8	TRBJ2-3	.	TRBD2	CASSDLAGGTDTQYF	TGTGCCAGCAGCGATCTAGCGGGAGGCACAGATACGCAGTATTTT
TRBV5-1	TRBJ2-7	.	.	CASSLELHEQYF	TGCGCCAGCAGCCTAGAGCTACACGAGCAGTACTTC
TRBV7-3	TRBJ2-2	.	TRBD2	CASSLASGRSGELFF	TGTGCCAGCAGCTTAGCTAGCGGGAGAAGTGGGGAGCTGTTTTTT
TRBV29-1	TRBJ1-1	.	.	CSVEGTIEGQSEAFF	TGCAGCGTTGAAGGCACTATAGAAGGACAGTCCGAAGCTTTCTTT
TRBV5-4	TRBJ2-2	.	TRBD2	CASSLGTSGITGELFF	TGTGCCAGCAGCCTAGGGACTAGCGGAATCACCGGGGAGCTGTTTTTT
TRBV4-2	TRBJ2-3	.	TRBD2	CASSDRTSGSVDTQYF	TGTGCCAGCAGCGACAGGACTAGCGGGAGCGTAGATACGCAGTATTTT
TRBV7-2	TRBJ1-5	.	.	CASGLQAAGPNQPQHF	TGTGCCAGCGGCTTACAGGCCGCGGGACCTAATCAGCCCCAGCATTTT
TRBV27	TRBJ2-7	.	.	CASSFYYEQYF	TGTGCCAGCAGTTTCTACTACGAGCAGTACTTC
TRBV11-2	TRBJ1-2	once	.	CASSFPTGFSYGYTF	TGTGCCAGCAGCTTCCCGACAGGATTTAGTTATGGCTACACCTTC
TRBV14	TRBJ2-1	.	TRBD2	CASSLRTSGRYGEQFF	TGTGCCAGCAGCCTCCGGACTAGCGGGAGATATGGTGAGCAGTTCTTC
TRBV6-5	TRBJ2-5	once	TRBD2	CASSRLAGGRETQYF	TGTGCCAGCAGTCGACTAGCGGGAGGCCGAGAGACCCAGTACTTC
TRBV7-9	TRBJ2-7	.	.	CSSSLGDGGLREQYF	TGTTCCAGCAGCTTAGGAGACGGAGGGCTACGCGAGCAGTACTTC
TRBV9	TRBJ2-1	.	TRBD2	CASSGGTSGGWGQFF	TGTGCCAGCAGCGGAGGGACTAGCGGGGGCTGGGGGCAGTTCTTC
TRBV6-1	TRBJ2-7	once	TRBD1	CASSWDRGYEQYF	TGTGCCAGCAGTTGGGACAGGGGTTACGAGCAGTACTTC
TRBV28	TRBJ2-5	.	.	CASSPPGAGMEETQYF	TGTGCCAGCTCCCCCCCTGGGGCAGGGATGGAAGAGACCCAGTACTTC
TRBV29-1	TRBJ2-7	.	TRBD2	CSAVTSGRSSEEQYF	TGCAGCGCTGTAACTAGCGGGCGCTCGTCGGAAGAGCAGTACTTC